This T cell receptor (beta chain) emerged from a study of blood T cell repertoires in COVID-19. Turning to the study itself: The origin of the acute and convalescent COVID-19 samples was the United States, Italy and Spain. Nucleic acid was either cDNA or gDNA, and it came from T cells, B-cell-depleted T cells, or PBMCs.

The germline gives CDR1 MDHEN, CDR2 SYDVKM. The CDR3 length is 14 residues. Trimming took 6 bases from V and 6 from J, leaving 17 bases between them. The protocol was immunoSEQ multiplex PCR, while the TCRdb copy is restricted to in-frame clones and leaves out a portion. Of 270,000 or so clones in the sample, roughly 85% were seen once. This clonotype originated in a young woman with acute or convalescent COVID-19. The sample comprised peripheral blood. The V and J genes are TRBV28 and TRBJ1-2; D may be TRBD1 (5 bases). This CDR3 reads CASSPAGLGDGYTF. The CDR3 DNA reads TGTGCCAGCAGCCCGGCGGGGCTTGGAGATGGCTACACCTTC.